This TCR beta chain is drawn from a study of T cells in tumors after PD-1 blockade. The data were produced by immunoSEQ multiplex PCR, yet TCRdb's version contains in-frame clones alone and is incomplete. The table has roughly 19,000 clones, approximately 78% seen once. Sequencing was performed on PBMCs, taken before anti-PD-1 treatment. This TCR was sampled from a human donor with basal cell carcinoma.

The CDR3 region is CASSQGAEDGYTF. The DNA for the CDR3 is TGTGCCAGTAGTCAAGGGGCAGAGGATGGCTACACCTTC. The chain uses TRBV19 and TRBJ1-2; perhaps TRBD1 as D (5 bases). Trimming shortened V by 5 bases and J by 6 bases, and 13 bases separated the two germline ends. The CDR3 loop spans 13 amino acids. Germline CDR1 reads LNHDA; CDR2 reads SQIVND (reference sequence).